A single sample gave rise to the 17 T cell receptor beta chains below, sequenced in a study of immune reconstitution after stem cell transplant in scleroderma. TCRdb fed the RT-PCR reads into MiXCR, producing one record per CDR3 protein. The data show about 5,600 distinct CDR3 sequences, less than 9.5% seen once. Sample acquisition took place before or after autologous hematopoietic stem cell transplantation (not recorded which). These receptor sequences come from a male donor with systemic sclerosis.

Relative to its sample, this clonotype is medium-sized (0.01 to 0.1%). The chain recombines TRBV20-1 with TRBJ1-5; unclear D gene. With 5 bases removed from V and 0 bases from J, the gap between germline ends came to 8 bases. The CDR3 has 13 residues. CDR1 is DFQATT and CDR2 is SNEGSKA in the germline V gene (reference sequence). The CDR3 nucleotides are TGCAGTGCTGGAAGATATAGCAATCAGCCCCAGCATTTT. Its translation: CSAGRYSNQPQHF.

This clonotype is medium-sized by share. The V and J genes are TRBV20-1 and TRBJ2-3, with TRBD2 matching 14 bases. The CDR3 is 14 residues long. Trimming took 6 bases from V and 4 from J; bases not matched to a gene: 3. CDR1 and CDR2 from the germline V gene are DFQATT and SNEGSKA (reference sequence). CDR3 protein: CSAPTSGRADTQYF. The CDR3 nucleotides are TGCAGTGCACCGACTAGCGGGAGGGCAGATACGCAGTATTTT.

This clonotype showed up just a few times. The chain recombines TRBV29-1 with TRBJ2-3; 12 nucleotides agree with TRBD2. Germline V CDR1 and CDR2: SQVTM, ANQGSEA. CDR3 size: 16 residues. J lost 4 bases, V lost 1 base, and 6 bases had no gene match. The CDR3 nucleotides read TGCAGCGTTGAAGGACTAGCGGGAGAGGTTCCAGATACGCAGTATTTT. Translating gives CSVEGLAGEVPDTQYF.

V usage is TRBV20-1 and J usage is TRBJ2-7; D unresolved. Trimming left V 0 bases short and J 4 bases short, with 10 bases between. This CDR3 contains 13 residues. Germline CDR1 reads DFQATT; CDR2 reads SNEGSKA (reference sequence). CDR3: CSARDVVAYEQYF. CDR3 nucleotides: TGCAGTGCTAGAGATGTCGTGGCTTACGAGCAGTACTTC.

This clonotype is categorized as medium-sized (0.01 to 0.1%). V and J are TRBV20-1 and TRBJ1-2, with 9 bases fitting TRBD1. Germline V gives CDR1 DFQATT, CDR2 SNEGSKA (reference sequence). Trimming took 1 base from V and 6 from J; bases not matched to a gene: 9. The CDR3 loop spans 15 amino acids. CDR3 in DNA: TGCAGTGCTAGAGCCACCCGGGACAGGGCCAATGGCTACACCTTC. This codes for CSARATRDRANGYTF.

This clonotype was picked up a small number of times. The chain uses TRBV25-1 and TRBJ1-5; possibly TRBD1 for D (5 bases). The CDR3 covers 13 residues. Between the trimmed V and J ends, which lost 10 bases and 1 base, there was a span of 11 bases. Germline V gives CDR1 MGHDK, CDR2 SYGVNS. The CDR3 loop is CATLGGSNQPQHF. In nucleotides, the CDR3 is TGTGCCACCCTCGGGGGGAGCAATCAGCCCCAGCATTTT.

A few counts support this clonotype. The chain joins TRBV6-2 or TRBV6-3 to TRBJ2-7; D is ambiguous. With 2 bases removed from V and 2 bases from J, the gap between germline ends came to 10 bases. There are 14 residues in the CDR3. In germline, CDR1 is MNHEY, CDR2 SVGEGT. The CDR3 nucleotides read TGTGCCAGCAGTTACCAAACACCTACCTACGAGCAGTACTTC. It translates to CASSYQTPTYEQYF.

This clonotype is categorized as medium-sized. The chain employs TRBV11-3 and TRBJ2-3; unclear D gene. CDR1 and CDR2 from the germline V gene are SGHNT and YENEEA. CDR3 length equals 13 residues. V was clipped by 5 bases and J by 1 base, with 7 bases between them. The CDR3 sequence is CASSPLRTDTQYF. CDR3 nucleotides: TGTGCCAGCAGCCCCCTCCGCACAGATACGCAGTATTTT.

The chain couples TRBV5-1 to TRBJ2-1; 8 positions match TRBD2. CDR3 size: 17 residues. Per germline, CDR1 SGHRS and CDR2 YFSETQ. With V trimmed by 2 bases and J by 0 bases, 7 bases remained unmatched. The CDR3 reads CASSLGFGGGSYNEQFF. CDR3 DNA: TGCGCCAGCAGCTTAGGTTTCGGGGGGGGCTCCTACAATGAGCAGTTCTTC.

This clonotype is medium-sized (0.01 to 0.1%) by share. The V call is TRBV5-1, the J call TRBJ1-4; 11 bases are a match to TRBD1. V lost 0 bases to trimming and J lost 7 bases; unmatched junction nucleotides: 2. CDR1 and CDR2 (germline): SGHRS, YFSETQ. CDR3 length: 15 amino acids. For the CDR3, the DNA is TGCGCCAGCAGCTTGGAGGGGACAGGGGGTGAAAAACTGTTTTTT. It translates to CASSLEGTGGEKLFF.

By sample fraction, this clonotype is medium-sized (0.01 to 0.1%). The chain has TRBV7-7 and TRBJ2-1; TRBD2 matches at 15 bases. Looked up from germline, CDR1 is SSHAT and CDR2 is FNYEAQ (reference sequence). The CDR3 is 20 amino acids. Losses at the gene ends were 5 bases for V and 6 bases for J; bases not matched to a gene: 17. CDR3 DNA: TGTGCCAGCAGCCCGAGGACTAGCGGGGGGGACCCACCCCCCGGCAATGAGCAGTTCTTC. It specifies CASSPRTSGGDPPPGNEQFF.

This clonotype was seen a single time. This chain links TRBV29-1 with TRBJ2-6, with a possible D match to TRBD1 (6 bases). The germline V and J ends were trimmed by 3 bases and 0 bases, with 15 bases remaining between them. This CDR3 region has 17 residues. The germline V gene has CDR1 SQVTM and CDR2 ANQGSEA. Here the CDR3 reads CSVEGGTSSSGANVLTF. The CDR3 DNA reads TGCAGCGTTGAGGGTGGGACATCCAGCTCTGGGGCCAACGTCCTGACTTTC.

This clonotype has just a few counts. This chain connects TRBV20-1 to TRBJ2-1; tentative D call: TRBD2 (6 bases). Germline CDR1 is DFQATT and CDR2 is SNEGSKA (reference sequence). V lost 1 base to trimming and J lost 6 bases, with 13 bases between them. The CDR3 contains 14 residues. The CDR3 DNA follows: TGCAGTGCTAGAGTACCGGGGACTGGCAATGAGCAGTTCTTC. It is translated as CSARVPGTGNEQFF.

This chain links TRBV20-1 with TRBJ2-1, with 11 bases identical to TRBD2. Germline loops: CDR1 DFQATT, CDR2 SNEGSKA (reference sequence). CDR3 size: 17 residues. The V segment lost 6 bases and the J segment 4 bases; nucleotides outside the gene matches: 14. As DNA, the CDR3 is TGCAGTGCCGCCCCCCTAGCGGGGGGTAGAATGTACAATGAGCAGTTCTTC. Translated, it gives CSAAPLAGGRMYNEQFF.

This clonotype is labeled medium-sized. This chain links TRBV6-2 or TRBV6-3 with TRBJ2-3; D might be TRBD1 (6 bases). Looked up from germline, CDR1 is MNHEY and CDR2 is SVGEGT. V was cut by 2 bases and J by 8 bases, with 11 bases left in between. The CDR3 has 13 residues. Here the CDR3 reads CASSYADRLTQYF. CDR3 nucleotide sequence: TGTGCCAGCAGTTACGCCGACAGGCTTACGCAGTATTTT.

The V and J genes are TRBV28 and TRBJ2-3; 9 bases map to TRBD2. CDR1 is MDHEN and CDR2 is SYDVKM in the germline V gene. The V segment lost 4 bases and the J segment 2 bases; nucleotides outside the gene matches: 13. There are 18 residues in the CDR3. In nucleotides, the CDR3 is TGTGCCAGCAGTTCCCCCTATCTTTTAGCGGGAGACACAGATACGCAGTATTTT. This gives the protein CASSSPYLLAGDTDTQYF. The variable domain in full, completed from reference TRBV28 and TRBJ2-3, reads DVKVTQSSRYLVKRTGEKVFLECVQDMDHENMFWYRQDPGLGLRLIYFSYDVKMKEKGDIPEGYSVSREKKERFSLILESASTNQTSMYLCASSSPYLLAGDTDTQYFGPGTRLTVL.

Sample share makes this clonotype medium-sized (0.01 to 0.1%). This chain connects TRBV7-6 to TRBJ1-1; weak D call: TRBD1 (6 bases). Germline-derived CDR1 and CDR2 are SGHVS and FNYEAQ. Trimming removed 1 base at V and 6 bases at J, with 9 bases between. The CDR3 runs to 13 residues. For the CDR3, the DNA is TGTGCCAGCAGCTTAGTGCAGGGGTCTGAAGCTTTCTTT. Translated: CASSLVQGSEAFF.